This section outlines one T cell receptor beta chain sequence together with its context. There are a few counts of this clone. Which antigen it targets is not known. No qualities accompany the bases; no much larger clone lies one base away. The cohort comprised around 700 healthy bone marrow donors. At the time of sampling, every cohort member was nominally healthy, though immune exposures that went unrecorded were likely present. The donor tested CMV seropositive, placing the donor among the 289 seropositive members of the cohort. Every donor gave a peripheral blood sample, and the peripheral blood mononuclear cells from that sample were used for TCR beta sequencing. The Qiagen DNeasy Blood Extraction Kit was used to extract genomic DNA from the blood cell samples. The sample is drawn from a study of cytomegalovirus exposure and HLA in healthy donors (dated by TCRdb to about 2017). Broadly, across the study: An earlier analysis of about 530 of the donors reported 276 Gb of sequence data and 95 million to 130 million unique TCR beta sequences obtained from around 170 million T cells. A later genetic analysis took genome-wide SNP genotypes for 398 of the 666 donors and used that subset as a discovery cohort. To study patterns of TCR occurrence, a later analysis re-analyzed previously published TCR beta repertoires from around 670 donors and added high-resolution HLA genotyping. Of the 398 genotyped donors, approximately 80% fell in the genetic ancestry cluster associated with self-reported Caucasian donors. Typing coverage differed by locus: A, B, C, DRB1 and DQB1 were typed in roughly 629-630 donors, DQA1 in approximately 520, DPA1 in around 610, and DPB1 in roughly 450. The study combined high-throughput TCR immunosequencing, statistical association of individual TCRs with disease status, and machine learning to predict cytomegalovirus infection status. Among over 350 genotyped donors of the cohort, an average of about 240,000 unique TCR beta nucleotide sequences were sequenced per donor, roughly 18% of them non-productive. The later analysis used no new phenotypic data to find candidate immune exposures, relying instead on TCR beta sequences and their occurrence across donors. The T cell repertoires of 666 subjects were profiled by immunosequencing and related to cytomegalovirus serostatus. To decide whether each TCR beta V gene segment behaved as functional or pseudogenic, an earlier analysis of nearly 600 of the donors relied on high-throughput TCR beta sequencing. Every discovery cohort repertoire had been produced on one sequencing platform. Both class I and class II loci were covered by HLA typing, at four-digit resolution. Donor age, sex, ethnicity and CMV serostatus were compiled together with the repertoire data. The study aimed to test whether signatures of past pathogen exposure could be identified by cataloging public T cell receptors. Several DR-DQ haplotypes were handled as single units for association and clustering, since linkage in the cohort was strong. Besides the first cohort of around 700 subjects, a separate validation cohort made up of 95 to 150 different subjects was used. An early release covering some 640 HLA-typed donors comprised around 300 gigabases of sequencing data and 85 million to 100 million unique TCR sequences. General study outcomes and caveats: The presence/absence analyses assumed that sequencing depth was roughly uniform across donors, and that assumption may not be true. It was suggested by the authors that the approach could potentially be generalized to other disease states and immunological phenotypes. Most TCR sequences were observed very rarely across donors, whereas some public TCRs were present in many individuals. The study listed approximately 160 TCR beta chains as associated with cytomegalovirus. In vitro tests confirmed that a few of the cytomegalovirus-associated TCR beta chains recognize cytomegalovirus antigens. Only TCR beta chains were sequenced in this cohort, and the absence of alpha or paired-chain data limited detectable features. A group of highly shared sequence variants was considered likely to be a technical artifact of the sequencing pipeline. Correlated functional status among segregating V segments might be attributable to linkage disequilibrium, but an unknown experimental factor could not be ruled out. A further reported finding was that TCR beta sequences accurately predicted the HLA-A and HLA-B alleles for most subjects in the first cohort. In a later genetic analysis, a missense DCLRE1C variant was associated with V-gene and J-gene trimming of TCR beta chains, and the association was replicated in an independent cohort. In a later analysis, HLA-associated TCR beta chains were found to be more clonally expanded and to have lower generation probabilities than equally common non-associated chains. According to a later analysis, most CMV-associated TCR beta chains appeared to be HLA-restricted, and the HLA associations seemed to be driven largely by CMV exposure. In a later analysis, several top co-occurrence clusters were reported to appear linked to parvovirus B19, influenza, CMV and Epstein-Barr virus. The only immune exposure information available for the cohort was CMV serostatus. Strong co-occurrence of HLA alleles, especially DR and DQ, made assigning TCR associations to individual alleles difficult. According to a later analysis, TCR association rates differed among HLA loci, with DRB1 alleles showing the most associated TCRs and HLA-C alleles showing the fewest. A later analysis associated about 18,000 TCR beta sequences with specific HLA alleles at a false discovery rate of 0.05. Because counts were too low, some 16 rarely observed V segments, including chromosome 9 orphons, were excluded from the earlier analysis of several hundred of the donors. Cytomegalovirus status was reported to be diagnosed by the classifier with high specificity and sensitivity in both the original and validation cohorts. The 87-base-pair reads could not distinguish some IMGT-functional V segments, including TRBV6-2 and TRBV6-3, so those segments were excluded. In a later genetic analysis, fewer N-insertions in productive TCRs were reported among donors in an Asian-associated ancestry cluster than the 666-donor mean. In an earlier analysis of over 550 of the donors, most TCR beta V segments were observed in productive rearrangements about 87% or about 30% of the time, broadly matching IMGT annotations. Because HLA typing was missing for some donors at each locus, association tests included only the typed subset.

CDR1 and CDR2 (SGHDN, FVKESK) derive from the germline V gene. From cysteine to phenylalanine, the CDR3 is 17 amino acids long. Only the CDR3 DNA stays, 51 bases, in frame from base 1. Between the V and J ends, shortened by 0 bases and 3 bases respectively, the junction contains 18 bases. To prepare the library, the immunoSEQ multiplex PCR assay was applied. For the multiplex PCR, a mixture combining 60 forward primers for TCR Vbeta segments and 13 reverse primers for TCR Jbeta segments was used. The CDR3 region of rearranged TCR beta genes was amplified from genomic DNA by a multiplex PCR assay. Amplified TCR beta libraries were sequenced as 87-base-pair reads on the Illumina HiSeq System. Per the source publication's procedure: A later analysis counted about 80 million unique TCR beta chains across the 500 to 850 repertoires, and around 9.9 million of these chains were shared by at least two donors. A nearest-neighbor algorithm error-corrected the raw reads and collapsed the reads into unique sequences, merging closely related sequences to remove PCR and sequencing errors. CDR3 sequences were aligned to IMGT reference sequences to assign V, D and J gene segments. For a sequence to be retained, at least a six-nucleotide match to both a V gene segment and a J gene segment was required. A rearrangement was called productive if the CDR3 had no stop codons and remained in frame with V and J, and every other rearrangement was called non-productive. CDR3 was defined according to IMGT convention as the region running from the second conserved V-encoded cysteine to the conserved J-encoded phenylalanine. In an earlier analysis of around 570 of the donors, sequences lacking an unambiguous match to a single V gene segment were excluded. In an earlier analysis of approximately 610 of the donors, V segments were called functional above 56.7% productive rearrangements and were called segregating when the between-donor standard deviation exceeded 5%. A statistical classification framework was built to diagnose cytomegalovirus status from the catalog of TCR beta chain sequences. In a later analysis, TCR nucleotide sequences were compared against IMGT/GENE-DB human TR gene sequences so that V and J genes could be assigned. A later analysis assigned CDR3 sequences and most-parsimonious VDJ recombination scenarios with the TCRdist pipeline. In a later analysis, each TCR beta chain was defined by its CDR3 amino acid sequence together with its V-gene family, and reads without a unique V-gene family were excluded. In a later analysis, approximately 640 highly shared, low-generation-probability nucleotide sequences were removed to address suspected cross-contamination and a sequencing artifact. In a later analysis, a clonal expansion index was calculated for each public chain from normalized within-repertoire ranks of inferred template counts. In a later analysis, generation probabilities were computed with a VDJ recombination model fitted to out-of-frame rearrangements, and the resulting probabilities were checked against IGoR. A later analysis scored TCR-TCR, TCR-HLA and TCR-CMV co-occurrence with hypergeometric tests, applying a repertoire-size bias correction to TCR pairs. A later analysis estimated false discovery rates by permuting HLA or CMV assignments 20 times. In a later analysis, co-occurring TCRs were grouped with DBSCAN, and TCRdist sequence similarity was added when clustering was performed within HLA-allele-positive subsets. Repertoires with fewer than 30,000 or more than 120,000 public chains were left out of co-occurrence clustering, as were about five repertoires with anomalous nucleotide sharing. The table was pulled from immuneACCESS by TCRdb, which kept in-frame rearrangements only. Such tables lose some clones; where checked, under half of the loss comes from unresolved V genes, and the rest has no known cause. Clonal size and the V and J genes are those of that table, whereas D and trimming came from the DNA. The sample includes approximately 150,000 clones, with over 60% observed a single time. 2.5% to 3.5% of the sample goes to the ten largest clones.

Sequencing was performed on PBMCs. Recombination joined TRBV14 with TRBJ2-7; the D gene is perhaps TRBD1, from 5 matching bases. This TCR was sampled from a woman aged 30 to 39 in good health and CMV-seropositive. The base sequence is TGTGCCAGCAGCCAAGAAGGGTTTGGGGCAGCCAACTACGAGCAGTACTTC. Translated, this gives CASSQEGFGAANYEQYF.